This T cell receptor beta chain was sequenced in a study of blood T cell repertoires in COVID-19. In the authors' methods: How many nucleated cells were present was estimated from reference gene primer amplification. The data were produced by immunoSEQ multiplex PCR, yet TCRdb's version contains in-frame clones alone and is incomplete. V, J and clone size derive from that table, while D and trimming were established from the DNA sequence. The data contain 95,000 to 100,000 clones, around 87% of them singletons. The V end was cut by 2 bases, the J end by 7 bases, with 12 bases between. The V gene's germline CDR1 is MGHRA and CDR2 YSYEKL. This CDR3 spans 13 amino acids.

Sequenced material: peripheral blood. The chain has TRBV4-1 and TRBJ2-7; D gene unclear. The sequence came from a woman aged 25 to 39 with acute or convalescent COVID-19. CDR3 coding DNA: TGCGCCAGCAGCCAAAATCTCCAGAGGGAGCAGTACTTC. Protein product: CASSQNLQREQYF.